This T cell receptor beta chain was profiled in a study of cytomegalovirus exposure and HLA in healthy donors. Method: immunoSEQ multiplex PCR; TCRdb's copy keeps in-frame clones and lacks some. Of approximately 160,000 clones listed, roughly 91% are singletons. This clone was recorded only once. The sample was PBMCs. The TCR comes from a man between 18 and 35 years old in good health and CMV-seropositive.

CDR3 DNA: TGCGCCAGCAGTGAGACAGGGGATGAAAAACTGTTTTTT. Protein: CASSETGDEKLFF. The genes are TRBV10-1 and TRBJ1-4; TRBD1 matches at 7 bases. J lost 6 bases, V lost 2 bases, and 0 bases had no gene match. The germline gives CDR1 WNHNN, CDR2 SYGVQD (reference sequence). The CDR3 runs to 13 residues.